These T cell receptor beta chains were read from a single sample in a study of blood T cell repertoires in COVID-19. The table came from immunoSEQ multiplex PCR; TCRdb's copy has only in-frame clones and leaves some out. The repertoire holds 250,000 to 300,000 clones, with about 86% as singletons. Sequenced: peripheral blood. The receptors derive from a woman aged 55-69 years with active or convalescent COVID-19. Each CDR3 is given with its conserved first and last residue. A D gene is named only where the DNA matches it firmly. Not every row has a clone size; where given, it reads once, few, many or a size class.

TGCGCCAGCAGCCATGTTTCAGGGTACGAGCAGTACTTC,CASSHVSGYEQYF,TRBJ2-7,-,TRBV4-3,-
TGCGCCAGCAGCCAAGATACTAACGGGCGGGCCCTCCACTTT,CASSQDTNGRALHF,TRBJ1-6,-,TRBV4-1,-
TGTGCCAGCAGTGATAGGACAGGGGACTCCGGGGAGCTGTTTTTT,CASSDRTGDSGELFF,TRBJ2-2,few,TRBV2,TRBD1
TGTGCCAGCAGCCCCGCGGGAGTGTCTGGAAACACCATATATTTT,CASSPAGVSGNTIYF,TRBJ1-3,-,TRBV7-9,-
TGTGCCACCAGCAGTGAGCGGATCGGAGGTCAGCCCCAGCATTTT,CATSSERIGGQPQHF,TRBJ1-5,-,TRBV15,-
TGTGCCAGCAGACTCGGAGGGCGGAACAATCAGCCCCAGCATTTT,CASRLGGRNNQPQHF,TRBJ1-5,-,TRBV6-5,-
TGTGCCAGCTCACGTCGACAGGGGACGAACACTGAAGCTTTCTTT,CASSRRQGTNTEAFF,TRBJ1-1,-,TRBV18,TRBD1
TGTGCCAGCAGCTCTACAGGGGCTGACACCGGGGAGCTGTTTTTT,CASSSTGADTGELFF,TRBJ2-2,-,TRBV11-3,TRBD1
TGTGCCAGCAGTTCCGAGGCCGCTGAAGCTTTCTTT,CASSSEAAEAFF,TRBJ1-1,-,TRBV12-3/TRBV12-4,-
TGTGCCAGCAGCGCCCAACGGGACAGGCCAGGCGGGGAGCTGTTTTTT,CASSAQRDRPGGELFF,TRBJ2-2,-,TRBV9,TRBD1
TGTGCCAGCAGCTTGTTTAGGGACAGGGGAGGGACTGAAGCTTTCTTT,CASSLFRDRGGTEAFF,TRBJ1-1,-,TRBV5-5,TRBD1
TGTGCCAGCAGCCAAGTTTCGATCACAGGGGCGCCTCTGACAGATACGCAGTATTTT,CASSQVSITGAPLTDTQYF,TRBJ2-3,-,TRBV4-2,TRBD1
TGTGCCAGCAGTGGCCTAGCGGGGAGGGGCAATGAGCAGTTCTTC,CASSGLAGRGNEQFF,TRBJ2-1,many,TRBV2,TRBD2
TGTGCCAGCACAGGTTTTTTCACAGATACGCAGTATTTT,CASTGFFTDTQYF,TRBJ2-3,once,TRBV28,-
TGTGCCAGCAGCCCCAGGGGAAGGATGGGTAACACTGAAGCTTTCTTT,CASSPRGRMGNTEAFF,TRBJ1-1,-,TRBV7-8,-
TGTGCCAGCAGTGACACGCCGCGCGGGGGGTTGCACGAGCAGTACTTC,CASSDTPRGGLHEQYF,TRBJ2-7,-,TRBV2,TRBD2
TGCGCCAGCAGCCACGGGACTAGCGGGGGCAATGAGCAGTTCTTC,CASSHGTSGGNEQFF,TRBJ2-1,-,TRBV4-3,TRBD2
TGTGCCAGCAGCTTGGCGGGGAACTATGGCTACACCTTC,CASSLAGNYGYTF,TRBJ1-2,-,TRBV5-6,-
TGTGCCAGCAGCTTAGGCGATAGCGGGCCTCAAGAGACCCAGTACTTC,CASSLGDSGPQETQYF,TRBJ2-5,-,TRBV7-6,TRBD2
TGTGCCAGCCTCGCGCGGGGGGCGAGGACCGGGGAGCTGTTTTTT,CASLARGARTGELFF,TRBJ2-2,-,TRBV7-8,TRBD2
TGTGCCAGCAGCCCGCGGGGGAGAAGACAAGAGACCCAGTACTTC,CASSPRGRRQETQYF,TRBJ2-5,-,TRBV3-1/TRBV3-2,TRBD2
TGTGCCAGCAGCTTGGGGTACTTCGTTTCTGGGGCCAACGTCCTGACTTTC,CASSLGYFVSGANVLTF,TRBJ2-6,-,TRBV5-4,-
TGTGCCAGCCTACTAGCACCCGATCAAGAGACCCAGTACTTC,CASLLAPDQETQYF,TRBJ2-5,-,TRBV2,-
TGTGCCAGCAGCTTGTATTCGGAAGAGACCCAGTACTTC,CASSLYSEETQYF,TRBJ2-5,-,TRBV5-5,-
TGTGCCAGCAGCCCTTCGCTTGGAGGGTACGAGCAGTACTTC,CASSPSLGGYEQYF,TRBJ2-7,-,TRBV6-2/TRBV6-3,-
TGTGCCAGCAGCTTAAGGTGGGACAGGGGAGTAGTCTACGAGCAGTACTTC,CASSLRWDRGVVYEQYF,TRBJ2-7,-,TRBV7-2,TRBD1
TGTGCCAGCTCACGGGGACAGGGAGTCTACGAGCAGTACTTC,CASSRGQGVYEQYF,TRBJ2-7,-,TRBV18,TRBD1
TGTGCCAGCAGCCTCCGACAGGGGGCAAGTAGCAATCAGCCCCAGCATTTT,CASSLRQGASSNQPQHF,TRBJ1-5,-,TRBV28,TRBD1
TGCGCCAGCAGCTCGACAGGGACTTATGGCTACACCTTC,CASSSTGTYGYTF,TRBJ1-2,-,TRBV5-1,TRBD1
TGTGCCAGCAGCCGGACAGGGAAGGGCGAAAAACTGTTTTTT,CASSRTGKGEKLFF,TRBJ1-4,-,TRBV11-1,TRBD1
TGTGCCAGCAGCACAAGACACCCAGGGGGCTCCTATAATTCACCCCTCCACTTT,CASSTRHPGGSYNSPLHF,TRBJ1-6,few,TRBV7-8,TRBD1
TGTGCCAGCTCACCAACGAGTCTCGCCTATGGCTACACCTTC,CASSPTSLAYGYTF,TRBJ1-2,-,TRBV18,-
TGCGCCAGCAGCTTTTTTCCAGGGGGCGGGGAGACCCAGTACTTC,CASSFFPGGGETQYF,TRBJ2-5,-,TRBV5-1,TRBD1
TGTGTTGGACCGGGTAGGGGGTCACCCCTCCACTTT,CVGPGRGSPLHF,TRBJ1-6,-,TRBV19,-
TGTGCCAGCAGCTCCAGACAGGGGCTTGCCAAAAACATTCAGTACTTC,CASSSRQGLAKNIQYF,TRBJ2-4,-,TRBV9,TRBD1
TGCGCCAGCAGCCAAGGGGGCTGGGGAGCCAAAAACATTCAGTACTTC,CASSQGGWGAKNIQYF,TRBJ2-4,-,TRBV4-1,-
TGTGCCAGCAGCACGGGTAATCCCAACACAGATACGCAGTATTTT,CASSTGNPNTDTQYF,TRBJ2-3,-,TRBV11-2,-
TGTGCCAGTAGTATCAGTACGGGAGCATATACCTACGAGCAGTACTTC,CASSISTGAYTYEQYF,TRBJ2-7,many,TRBV19,-
TGTGCCAGCAGGACGTTGAGGGAGGGGAAACGGAACACTGAAGCTTTCTTT,CASRTLREGKRNTEAFF,TRBJ1-1,-,TRBV6-4,-
TGTGCCAGCAGTTTAGGAGGCCGATCCTACGAGCAGTACTTC,CASSLGGRSYEQYF,TRBJ2-7,-,TRBV27,-
TGTGCCTGGAGTTGGCAGGGCGAGGACATTCAGTACTTC,CAWSWQGEDIQYF,TRBJ2-4,-,TRBV30,-
TGTGCCAGCAGCCCCCGGGACAGGGACCCCTACGAGCAGTACTTC,CASSPRDRDPYEQYF,TRBJ2-7,-,TRBV9,TRBD1
TGTGCCAGCAGCGCTACAGGAGAAAGTGGCGCCGGACGAGCTTTCTTT,CASSATGESGAGRAFF,TRBJ1-1,-,TRBV9,-